This T cell receptor (beta chain) appears in the sequencing data of a study of blood T cell repertoires in COVID-19. Produced via immunoSEQ multiplex PCR; TCRdb's table is partial and in-frame only. The sample yields around 40,000 clones, around nine tenths seen once. The CDR3 runs to 14 residues. From germline, CDR1 is SEHNR and CDR2 FQNEAQ (reference sequence). V shed 1 base, J shed 7 bases, and the junction held 4 bases outside the gene matches. The chain couples TRBV7-9 to TRBJ2-1; 7 bases align to TRBD2. The TCR comes from a man in his fifties or sixties with active COVID-19. The sequenced sample consisted of peripheral blood. CDR3 loop: CASSLEAGRNEQFF. DNA of the CDR3: TGTGCCAGCAGCTTAGAAGCGGGAAGAAATGAGCAGTTCTTC.